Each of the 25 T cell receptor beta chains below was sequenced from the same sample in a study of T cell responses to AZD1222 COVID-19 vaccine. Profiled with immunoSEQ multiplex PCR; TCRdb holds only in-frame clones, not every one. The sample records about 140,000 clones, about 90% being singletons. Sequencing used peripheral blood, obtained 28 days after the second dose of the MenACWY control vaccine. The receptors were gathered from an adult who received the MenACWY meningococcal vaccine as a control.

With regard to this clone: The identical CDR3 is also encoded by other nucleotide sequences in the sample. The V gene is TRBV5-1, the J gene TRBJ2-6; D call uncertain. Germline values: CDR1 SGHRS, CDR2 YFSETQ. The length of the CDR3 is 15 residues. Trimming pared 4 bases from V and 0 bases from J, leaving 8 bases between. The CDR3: CASSLGSSGANVLTF. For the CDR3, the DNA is TGCGCCAGCAGCCTAGGGTCCTCTGGGGCCAACGTCCTGACTTTC.

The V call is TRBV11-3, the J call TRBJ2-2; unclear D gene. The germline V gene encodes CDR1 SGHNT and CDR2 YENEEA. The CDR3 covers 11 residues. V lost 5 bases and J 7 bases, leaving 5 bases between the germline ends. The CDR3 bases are TGTGCCAGCAGCCTCGACGGGGAGCTGTTTTTT. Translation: CASSLDGELFF.

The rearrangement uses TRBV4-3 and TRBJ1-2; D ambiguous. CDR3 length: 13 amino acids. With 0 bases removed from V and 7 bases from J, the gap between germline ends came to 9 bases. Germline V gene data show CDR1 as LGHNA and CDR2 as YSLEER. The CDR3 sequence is CASSQEDWVGYTF. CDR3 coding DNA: TGCGCCAGCAGCCAAGAGGATTGGGTTGGCTACACCTTC.

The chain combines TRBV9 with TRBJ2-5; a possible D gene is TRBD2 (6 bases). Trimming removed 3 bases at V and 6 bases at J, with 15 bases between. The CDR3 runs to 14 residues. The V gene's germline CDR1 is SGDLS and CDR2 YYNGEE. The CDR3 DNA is TGTGCCAGCAGCGACGGACCCGCGGGGCAGACCCAGTACTTC. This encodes CASSDGPAGQTQYF.

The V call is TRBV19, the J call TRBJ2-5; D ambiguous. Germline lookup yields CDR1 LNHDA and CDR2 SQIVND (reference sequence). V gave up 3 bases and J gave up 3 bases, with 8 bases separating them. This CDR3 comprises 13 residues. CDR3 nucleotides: TGTGCCAGTAGTATGTCCACGAAAGAGACCCAGTACTTC. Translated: CASSMSTKETQYF. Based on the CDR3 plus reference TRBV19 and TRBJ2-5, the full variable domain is DGGITQSPKYLFRKEGQNVTLSCEQNLNHDAMYWYRQDPGQGLRLIYYSQIVNDFQKGDIAEGYSVSREKKESFPLTVTSAQKNPTAFYLCASSMSTKETQYFGPGTRLLVL.

In DNA, the CDR3 is TGTGCCTGGAGAATGACGGCTAGCTATGGCTACACCTTC. It translates to CAWRMTASYGYTF. This rearrangement joins TRBV30 to TRBJ1-2; D remains unclear. Deletions cut 3 bases from V and 4 bases from J, with 12 bases between. Germline CDR1 and CDR2: GTSNPN and SVGIG (reference sequence). This CDR3 contains 13 residues.

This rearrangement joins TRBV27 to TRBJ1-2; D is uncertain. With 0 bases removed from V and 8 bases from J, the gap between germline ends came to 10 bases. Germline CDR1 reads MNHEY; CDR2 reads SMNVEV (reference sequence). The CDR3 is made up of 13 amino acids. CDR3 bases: TGTGCCAGCAGTTTATCTGTAAGAGGAGGCTACACCTTC. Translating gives CASSLSVRGGYTF.

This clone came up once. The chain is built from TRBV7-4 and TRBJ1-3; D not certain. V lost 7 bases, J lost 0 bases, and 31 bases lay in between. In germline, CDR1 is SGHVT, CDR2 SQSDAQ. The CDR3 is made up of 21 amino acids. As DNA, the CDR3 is TGTGCCAGCACCTCTTCCGCCCGGGCCCCGATATTACAACACTCTGGAAACACCATATATTTT. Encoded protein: CASTSSARAPILQHSGNTIYF.

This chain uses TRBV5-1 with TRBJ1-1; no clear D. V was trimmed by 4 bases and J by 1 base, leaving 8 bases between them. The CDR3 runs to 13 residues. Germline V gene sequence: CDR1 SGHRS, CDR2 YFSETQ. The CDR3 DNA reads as TGCGCCAGCAGCCTCGGTGCGAACACTGAAGCTTTCTTT. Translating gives CASSLGANTEAFF.

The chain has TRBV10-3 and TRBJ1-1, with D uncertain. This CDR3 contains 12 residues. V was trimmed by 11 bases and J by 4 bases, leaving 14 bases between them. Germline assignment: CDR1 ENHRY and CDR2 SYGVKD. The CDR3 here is CAPAPPGTEAFF. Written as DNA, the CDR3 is TGTGCCCCCGCGCCCCCCGGCACTGAAGCTTTCTTT.

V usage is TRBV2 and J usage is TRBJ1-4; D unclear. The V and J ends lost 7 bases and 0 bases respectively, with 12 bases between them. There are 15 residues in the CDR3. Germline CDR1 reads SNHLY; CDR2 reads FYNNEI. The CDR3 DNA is TGTGCCAGCACCTTAACGAGTGCAACTAATGAAAAACTGTTTTTT. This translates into CASTLTSATNEKLFF.

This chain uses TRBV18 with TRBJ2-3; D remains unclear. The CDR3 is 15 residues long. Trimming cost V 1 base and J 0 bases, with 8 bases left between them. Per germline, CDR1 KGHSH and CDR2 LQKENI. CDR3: CASSPRSVSTDTQYF. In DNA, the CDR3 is TGTGCCAGCTCACCACGCTCGGTTAGCACAGATACGCAGTATTTT. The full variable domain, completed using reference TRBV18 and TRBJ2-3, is NAGVMQNPRHLVRRRGQEARLRCSPMKGHSHVYWYRQLPEEGLKFMVYLQKENIIDESGMPKERFSAEFPKEGPSILRIQQVVRGDSAAYFCASSPRSVSTDTQYFGPGTRLTVL.

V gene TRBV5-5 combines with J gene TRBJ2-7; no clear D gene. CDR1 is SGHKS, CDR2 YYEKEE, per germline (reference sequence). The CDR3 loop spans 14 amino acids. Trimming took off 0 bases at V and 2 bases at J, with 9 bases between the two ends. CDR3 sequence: CASSLGTYTYEQYF. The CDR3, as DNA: TGTGCCAGCAGCTTGGGCACATACACCTACGAGCAGTACTTC.

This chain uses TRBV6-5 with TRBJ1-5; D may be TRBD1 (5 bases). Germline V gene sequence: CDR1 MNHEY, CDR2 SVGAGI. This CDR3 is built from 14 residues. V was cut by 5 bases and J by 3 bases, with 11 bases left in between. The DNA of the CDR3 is TGTGCCAGCAGTCCCCAGGGCGTCAATCAGCCCCAGCATTTT. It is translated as CASSPQGVNQPQHF.

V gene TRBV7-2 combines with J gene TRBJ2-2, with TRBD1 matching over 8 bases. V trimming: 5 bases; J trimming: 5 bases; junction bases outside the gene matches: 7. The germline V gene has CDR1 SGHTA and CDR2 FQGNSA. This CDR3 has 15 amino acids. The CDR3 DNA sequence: TGTGCCAGCAGCGCTGACAGGGGCTGGACCGGGGAGCTGTTTTTT. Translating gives CASSADRGWTGELFF.

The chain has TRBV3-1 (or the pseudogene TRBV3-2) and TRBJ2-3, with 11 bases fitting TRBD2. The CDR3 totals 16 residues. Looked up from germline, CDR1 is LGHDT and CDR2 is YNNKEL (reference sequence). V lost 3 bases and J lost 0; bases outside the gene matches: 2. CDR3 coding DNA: TGTGCCAGCAGCCATCGACTAGCGGGGAGCACAGATACGCAGTATTTT. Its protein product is CASSHRLAGSTDTQYF.

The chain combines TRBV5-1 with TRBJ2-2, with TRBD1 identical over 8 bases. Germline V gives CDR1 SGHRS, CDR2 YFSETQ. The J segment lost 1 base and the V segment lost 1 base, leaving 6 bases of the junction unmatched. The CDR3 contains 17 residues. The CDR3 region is CASSLWGGQGNTGELFF. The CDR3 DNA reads TGCGCCAGCAGCTTGTGGGGAGGACAGGGGAACACCGGGGAGCTGTTTTTT.

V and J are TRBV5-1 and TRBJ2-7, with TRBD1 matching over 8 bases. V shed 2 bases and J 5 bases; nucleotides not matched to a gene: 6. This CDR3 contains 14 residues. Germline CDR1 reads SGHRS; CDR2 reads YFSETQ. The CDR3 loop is CASSFGTGADEQYF. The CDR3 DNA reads TGCGCCAGCAGCTTTGGGACAGGAGCGGACGAGCAGTACTTC. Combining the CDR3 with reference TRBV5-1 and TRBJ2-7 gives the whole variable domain KAGVTQTPRYLIKTRGQQVTLSCSPISGHRSVSWYQQTPGQGLQFLFEYFSETQRNKGNFPGRFSGRQFSNSRSEMNVSTLELGDSALYLCASSFGTGADEQYFGPGTRLTVT.

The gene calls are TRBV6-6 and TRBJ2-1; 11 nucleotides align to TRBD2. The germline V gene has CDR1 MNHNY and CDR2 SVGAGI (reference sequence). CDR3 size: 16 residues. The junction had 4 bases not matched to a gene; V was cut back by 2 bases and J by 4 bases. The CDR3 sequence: CASSYPASGGYNEQFF. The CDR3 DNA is TGTGCCAGCAGTTACCCGGCTAGCGGGGGGTACAATGAGCAGTTCTTC.

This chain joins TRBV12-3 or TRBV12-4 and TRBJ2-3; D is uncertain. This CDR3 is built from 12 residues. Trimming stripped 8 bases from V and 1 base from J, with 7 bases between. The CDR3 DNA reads TGTGCCAGCGCCCCGGGCACAGATACGCAGTATTTT. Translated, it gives CASAPGTDTQYF.

The CDR3 DNA is TGTGCCAGCAGCTTACAGCAAGGTTCACCCCTCCACTTT. Translated: CASSLQQGSPLHF. The chain employs TRBV7-9 and TRBJ1-6; the D is unclear. The CDR3 runs 13 residues. V shed 2 bases and J shed 9 bases, with 8 bases lying between them. CDR1 and CDR2 (germline): SEHNR, FQNEAQ (reference sequence).

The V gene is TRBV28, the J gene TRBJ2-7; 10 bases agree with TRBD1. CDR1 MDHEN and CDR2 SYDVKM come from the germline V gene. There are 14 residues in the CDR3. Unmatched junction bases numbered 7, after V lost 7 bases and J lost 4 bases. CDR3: CASTLRDRGYEQYF. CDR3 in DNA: TGTGCCAGCACCCTCCGGGACAGGGGTTACGAGCAGTACTTC.

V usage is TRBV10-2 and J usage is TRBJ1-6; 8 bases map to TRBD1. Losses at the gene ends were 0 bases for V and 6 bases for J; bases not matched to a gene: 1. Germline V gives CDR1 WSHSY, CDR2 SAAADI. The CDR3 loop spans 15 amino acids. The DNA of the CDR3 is TGCGCCAGCAGTGAGTCGGGACAGGTTAATTCACCCCTCCACTTT. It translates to CASSESGQVNSPLHF.

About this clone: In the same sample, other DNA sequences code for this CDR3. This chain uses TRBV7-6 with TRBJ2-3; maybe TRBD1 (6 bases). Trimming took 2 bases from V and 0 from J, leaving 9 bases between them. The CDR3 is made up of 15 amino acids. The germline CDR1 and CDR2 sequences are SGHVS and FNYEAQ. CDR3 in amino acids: CASSLSRGSTDTQYF. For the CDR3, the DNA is TGTGCCAGCAGCTTAAGCAGGGGAAGCACAGATACGCAGTATTTT.

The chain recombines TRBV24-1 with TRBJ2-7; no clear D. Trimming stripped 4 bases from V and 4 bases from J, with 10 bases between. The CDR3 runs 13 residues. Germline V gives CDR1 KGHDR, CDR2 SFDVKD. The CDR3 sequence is CATSDNEDYEQYF. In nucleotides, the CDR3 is TGTGCCACCAGTGACAACGAAGATTACGAGCAGTACTTC.